Listed here is a single T cell receptor (beta chain). Its antigen is unidentified. A read error may explain this, as a much larger clone is one base away. This entry belongs to a study of molecular identifiers for immune sequencing clone quantification. Study-level points and caveats: Naive cells had under 1% of molecules in clones above 20 RNA copies, effectors over 98%.

As previously described, bulk TCR libraries were made using listed TCR primers. MiXCR was run by TCRdb on the PCR reads, yielding one entry per CDR3 protein. Of under 350,000 distinct CDR3 sequences in the sample, roughly a quarter were seen once. The ends were cut back, 10 bases at V and 6 bases at J, with 16 bases in the middle. Germline CDR1 is MNHEY and CDR2 is SVGAGI. There are 13 residues in the CDR3. Sequenced sample: naive CD8+ T cells from blood, with Jurkat cell RNA spiked in. Subset indicated: FACS-sorted CD8+CD4-CCR7+CD45RA+ naive T cells. The TCR comes from a human donor in good health. Some libraries in this study had Jurkat cell RNA spiked in. The genes are TRBV6-5 and TRBJ1-5; tentatively, D is TRBD1 (6 bases). For the CDR3, the DNA is TGTGCCACTCCGGGACATGCTGGTCAGCCCCAGCATTTT. This codes for CATPGHAGQPQHF.